This record concerns one TCR beta chain sequence. Its antigen remains unidentified. This sample was taken from a study of a mutant IDH1 vaccine in newly diagnosed glioma. Study in general: In some groups vaccination began 4-6 weeks post-radiotherapy; others received it with temozolomide. Sex among treated patients split 62.5% male, around 38% female; mean age was roughly 40 years. The study's findings and limits: Pseudoprogression seemed unlinked to shifts in top peripheral T cell clonotypes.

Clones were read by immunoSEQ multiplex PCR, and TCRdb kept only the in-frame ones, dropping some. Counted here are 25,000 to 35,000 clones, about four fifths occurring once; the ten biggest clones make up around 28%. Sample time point: week 47, end of study. Mutant IDH1 20-mer peptide, at 300 ug, made up each vaccine dose, with topical imiquimod. There are 15 residues in the CDR3. In germline, CDR1 is SGHRS, CDR2 YFSETQ. V dropped 4 bases and J dropped 6; count of bases not matched to a gene: 10. The rearrangement joins TRBV5-1 to TRBJ2-7; TRBD2 matches at 10 bases. Specimen: PBMCs, collected from a glioma patient whose treatment included an IDH1 peptide vaccine. The sequence was obtained from a man between 25 and 39 years old with glioma. CDR3: CASSPLAGGAREQYF. The CDR3 DNA is TGCGCCAGCAGCCCGTTAGCGGGAGGAGCTCGCGAGCAGTACTTC. The complete variable domain, with remaining parts taken from reference TRBV5-1 and TRBJ2-7, reads KAGVTQTPRYLIKTRGQQVTLSCSPISGHRSVSWYQQTPGQGLQFLFEYFSETQRNKGNFPGRFSGRQFSNSRSEMNVSTLELGDSALYLCASSPLAGGAREQYFGPGTRLTVT.